Reported below is one T cell receptor beta chain. Its specificity is not known. This entry comes from a study of graft-versus-host responses after intestinal transplantation. The study, taken as a whole, reports: Recipient marrow contained GvH clones, some of which appeared first in ileum or blood.

The assay was immunoSEQ multiplex PCR, and TCRdb's table has in-frame clones only and misses some. The sample shows almost 30,000 clones, around 83% of them seen only once. This CDR3 is built from 17 residues. V lost 1 base and J lost 6; bases outside the gene matches: 12. CDR1 is SGHAT, CDR2 FQNNGV, per germline. Processing was applied to graft tissue in order to liberate intraepithelial and lamina propria lymphocytes. The clonotype originates from a human patient who received an intestinal transplant, so some T cells may come from the graft donor. The V call is TRBV11-2, the J call TRBJ2-3; 8 nucleotides line up with TRBD2. The source was ileum tissue, collected 98 days after intestinal transplantation. The CDR3 reads CASSLVGRGGRGDTQYF. CDR3 DNA sequence: TGTGCCAGCAGCTTAGTGGGGCGCGGGGGGCGAGGGGATACGCAGTATTTT.